Listed here are 21 T cell receptor beta chains from one sample, sequenced in a study of blood T cell repertoires in COVID-19. The table came from immunoSEQ multiplex PCR; TCRdb's copy has only in-frame clones and leaves some out. Of about 160,000 clones listed, 85% are singletons. The source material was peripheral blood. Source of these receptors: a human donor with acute or convalescent COVID-19. The donor label of this sample is uncertain.

The rearrangement joins TRBV7-3 to TRBJ2-3; 8 bases are a match to TRBD1. V lost 5 bases and J lost 2; bases outside the gene matches: 9. The CDR3 has 16 residues. Per the germline V gene, CDR1 is SGHTA and CDR2 is FQGTGA. The CDR3 DNA reads as TGTGCCAGCAGCCAGACGGGACAGGTCTCCACAGATACGCAGTATTTT. Translating gives CASSQTGQVSTDTQYF.

The chain recombines TRBV6-1 with TRBJ1-5; unclear D gene. This CDR3 has 15 amino acids. Germline CDR1 is MNHNS and CDR2 is SASEGT. The germline V and J ends were trimmed by 3 bases and 6 bases, with 15 bases remaining between them. The CDR3 DNA follows: TGTGCCAGCAGTGACAGTCCGTATGGCCCTCAGCCCCAGCATTTT. Protein sequence: CASSDSPYGPQPQHF.

V gene TRBV6-5 combines with J gene TRBJ2-6, with TRBD2 as a possible D gene (6 bases). Germline V CDR1 and CDR2: MNHEY, SVGAGI. V was cut by 6 bases and J by 0 bases, with 9 bases left in between. CDR3 length: 15 residues. The CDR3, as DNA: TGTGCCAGCAGGGGAGGTTTCTCTGGGGCCAACGTCCTGACTTTC. This translates into CASRGGFSGANVLTF.

The chain has TRBV19 and TRBJ1-6; 8 nucleotides line up with TRBD1. V shed 1 base, J shed 4 bases, and the junction held 12 bases outside the gene matches. The CDR3 consists of 19 residues. The germline gives CDR1 LNHDA, CDR2 SQIVND (reference sequence). In nucleotides, the CDR3 is TGTGCCAGTAGTATAGGACTGGGGACAGGTCCTACATATAATTCACCCCTCCACTTT. Translating gives CASSIGLGTGPTYNSPLHF.

In this sample, this clone turned up once. V and J are TRBV9 and TRBJ2-5; no definite D call. Germline CDR1 and CDR2: SGDLS and YYNGEE. V was clipped by 3 bases and J by 1 base, with 13 bases between them. CDR3 length: 15 residues. The CDR3 DNA reads TGTGCCAGCAGCGAGAGCACTAATCCCCAAGAGACCCAGTACTTC. It codes for CASSESTNPQETQYF.

The gene calls are TRBV11-2 and TRBJ2-7; D may be TRBD2 (6 bases). The ends were cut back, 5 bases at V and 6 bases at J, with 17 bases in the middle. The germline CDR1 and CDR2 sequences are SGHAT and FQNNGV. The CDR3 loop spans 14 amino acids. CDR3 in amino acids: CASSLGLRGREQYF. In nucleotides, the CDR3 is TGTGCCAGCAGCCTAGGGTTGCGGGGTCGCGAGCAGTACTTC.

J is TRBJ1-2 and V is TRBV9; 8 bases are shared with TRBD1. V was pared by 6 bases and J by 10 bases, with 14 bases of the junction left unmatched. Germline lookup yields CDR1 SGDLS and CDR2 YYNGEE. The CDR3 runs to 14 residues. CDR3 region: CASTKGTGGRDYTF. The DNA of the CDR3 is TGTGCCAGCACCAAAGGGACAGGAGGTCGGGACTACACCTTC.

The genes are TRBV18 and TRBJ1-1; 11 bases are shared with TRBD1. The CDR3 sequence is 14 residues long. Germline CDR1 and CDR2: KGHSH and LQKENI. Germline trimming cut 5 bases from V and 5 bases from J; bases unmatched to any gene: 4. CDR3 DNA: TGTGCCAGCTCATCTGGACAGGGGGCGACTGAAGCTTTCTTT. It codes for CASSSGQGATEAFF.

The rearrangement links TRBV9 to TRBJ1-1; TRBD1 is a possible D gene (5 bases). CDR3 length equals 15 residues. V was shortened by 4 bases and J by 6 bases, with 19 bases between the two germline ends. Germline V lookup: CDR1 SGDLS, CDR2 YYNGEE. CDR3 sequence reads: CASSPREGRGAEAFF. The CDR3 nucleotides are TGTGCCAGCAGCCCTAGGGAGGGTAGGGGAGCTGAAGCTTTCTTT.

The rearrangement links TRBV7-2 to TRBJ2-5, with 11 bases matching TRBD2. The length of the CDR3 is 15 residues. J gave up 7 bases and V 7 bases, and 11 bases lay outside the gene matches. Germline lookup yields CDR1 SGHTA and CDR2 FQGNSA. CDR3 DNA: TGTGCCAGCACCCATAGCGGGGGGGCCATATGGACCCAGTACTTC. Translation gives CASTHSGGAIWTQYF. Together with reference TRBV7-2 and TRBJ2-5, the CDR3 gives the full variable domain: GAGVSQSPSNKVTEKGKDVELRCDPISGHTALYWYRQSLGQGLEFLIYFQGNSAPDKSGLPSDRFSAERTGGSVSTLTIQRTQQEDSAVYLCASTHSGGAIWTQYFGPGTRLLVL.

The rearrangement uses TRBV11-3 and TRBJ1-5; D unclear. This CDR3 region has 14 residues. The V gene's germline CDR1 is SGHNT and CDR2 YENEEA. The V end was cut by 7 bases, the J end by 4 bases, with 14 bases between. The CDR3 DNA sequence: TGTGCCAGCACCTCCTCGGCGGGAAATCAGCCCCAGCATTTT. It is translated as CASTSSAGNQPQHF.

CDR3 nucleotide sequence: TGTGCCAGTAGGCGGGGCCTCCAAGAGACCCAGTACTTC. This encodes CASRRGLQETQYF. The chain is built from TRBV19 and TRBJ2-5; D is possibly TRBD2 (6 bases). V gave up 6 bases and J gave up 1 base, with 9 bases separating them. Germline V gene sequence: CDR1 LNHDA, CDR2 SQIVND (reference sequence). This CDR3 has 13 amino acids. Full variable domain (outside the CDR3, taken from reference TRBV19 and TRBJ2-5): DGGITQSPKYLFRKEGQNVTLSCEQNLNHDAMYWYRQDPGQGLRLIYYSQIVNDFQKGDIAEGYSVSREKKESFPLTVTSAQKNPTAFYLCASRRGLQETQYFGPGTRLLVL.

CDR3 sequence reads: CASSWTGRNEKLFF. The DNA for the CDR3 is TGCGCCAGCAGCTGGACAGGGAGGAATGAAAAACTGTTTTTT. The V gene is TRBV5-1, the J gene TRBJ1-4; 8 nucleotides align to TRBD1. Germline CDR1 SGHRS, CDR2 YFSETQ. This CDR3 has 14 amino acids. The V gene end was trimmed by 3 bases and the J gene end by 5 bases; junction bases not matched to a gene: 3.

For the CDR3, the DNA is TGTGCCAGTAGTATACCCACGGGGGGAAGGCATGGCTACACCTTC. It is translated as CASSIPTGGRHGYTF. This chain uses TRBV19 with TRBJ1-2; D perhaps matches TRBD1 (5 bases). This CDR3 region has 15 residues. The germline V gene encodes CDR1 LNHDA and CDR2 SQIVND (reference sequence). V was clipped by 2 bases and J by 6 bases, with 16 bases between them.

J is TRBJ1-5 and V is TRBV19; 8 bases align to TRBD1. Germline assignment: CDR1 LNHDA and CDR2 SQIVND (reference sequence). The CDR3 covers 17 residues. Trimming cost V 7 bases and J 1 base; bases outside gene matches: 12. CDR3 residues: CASTDWTGTLSNQPQHF. The DNA for the CDR3 is TGTGCCAGTACCGATTGGACAGGGACGTTGAGCAATCAGCCCCAGCATTTT.

This clone was seen just once. The rearrangement joins TRBV5-1 to TRBJ1-3, with D unclear. With 4 bases removed from V and 1 base from J, the gap between germline ends came to 9 bases. The CDR3 is made up of 14 amino acids. From germline, CDR1 is SGHRS and CDR2 YFSETQ. CDR3 DNA: TGCGCCAGCAGCCCTCCCGGGTCTGGAAACACCATATATTTT. This gives the protein CASSPPGSGNTIYF.

This CDR3 reads CATRSRANTGELFF. The DNA for the CDR3 is TGTGCCACCAGATCGAGGGCGAACACCGGGGAGCTGTTTTTT. The rearrangement links TRBV15 to TRBJ2-2; D possibly corresponds to TRBD2 (5 bases). This CDR3 spans 14 amino acids. Germline lookup yields CDR1 LNHNV and CDR2 YYDKDF (reference sequence). The germline V and J ends were trimmed by 6 bases and 0 bases, with 8 bases remaining between them.

The chain combines TRBV7-3 with TRBJ1-6; 10 nucleotides agree with TRBD1. This CDR3 region has 15 residues. J gave up 9 bases and V 5 bases, and 7 bases lay outside the gene matches. Germline V CDR1 and CDR2: SGHTA, FQGTGA. The CDR3 protein is CASSRGTGDGSPLHF. The DNA for the CDR3 is TGTGCCAGCAGCCGAGGGACAGGGGATGGTTCACCCCTCCACTTT.

The rearrangement links TRBV9 to TRBJ1-1, with a possible D match to TRBD1 (5 bases). The CDR3 runs 15 residues. Germline CDR1 reads SGDLS; CDR2 reads YYNGEE. V was cut by 0 bases and J by 0 bases, with 9 bases left in between. CDR3 DNA sequence: TGTGCCAGCAGCGTAGGTGGGACTATGAACACTGAAGCTTTCTTT. Translated, it gives CASSVGGTMNTEAFF.

The V gene is TRBV24-1, the J gene TRBJ2-5; 14 positions agree with TRBD2. Germline V gives CDR1 KGHDR, CDR2 SFDVKD. J gave up 0 bases and V 5 bases, and 1 base lay outside the gene matches. This CDR3 region has 16 residues. Here the CDR3 DNA reads TGTGCCACCAGTGGGGGACTAGCGGGGGACCAAGAGACCCAGTACTTC. Translating it yields CATSGGLAGDQETQYF.

The rearrangement links TRBV6-5 to TRBJ1-1; the D is unclear. Trimming stripped 1 base from V and 2 bases from J, with 11 bases between. The CDR3 length is 15 residues. Germline CDR1 is MNHEY and CDR2 is SVGAGI. The CDR3 reads CASSYWADDNTEAFF. The CDR3 nucleotides read TGTGCCAGCAGTTACTGGGCAGACGATAACACTGAAGCTTTCTTT.